What follows is one T cell receptor (beta chain) and its context. The antigen remains undetermined. Using constant-segment primers, 5'RACE produced TCR alpha and TCR beta cDNA libraries carrying sample barcodes and UMIs. Using its own MiXCR run on the 5' RACE reads, TCRdb lists one record per CDR3 protein. The table records hundreds of thousands of distinct CDR3 sequences, roughly 17% of them present only once. The record originates from a study of T-cell memory formation after mild COVID-19. About the research overall: The two donors had largely donor-specific TCR clusters.

Broader study findings: Pre-infection memory already had some responding clones, implying cross-reactive memory joined. Most CD4+ clones that shrank were in CM and EM, while CD8+ ones turned up in EMRA.

Sequencing was done on a sample of PBMCs or a T cell subset sorted from them (not recorded which). The sequence was collected from an adult woman who had mild COVID-19 (a few samples of this study predate the infection). Cell type and time point are not known.

This CDR3 is CASSLVGQGASGEQFF. The CDR3 DNA reads as TGTGCCAGCAGCTTGGTAGGACAGGGGGCGTCTGGTGAGCAGTTCTTC. The chain couples TRBV5-6 to TRBJ2-1; 11 nucleotides match TRBD1. Germline CDR1 reads SGHDT; CDR2 reads YYEEEE. V lost 0 bases, J lost 9 bases, and 8 bases stayed unmatched. The CDR3 has 16 amino acids.